The present TCR beta chain was sequenced within a study of tissue T cells after allogeneic stem cell transplantation. Study outcomes and limitations: Only a limited share of tissue TCRs appeared in blood or spleen.

This CDR3 spans 14 amino acids. Trimming cost V 1 base and J 3 bases, with 10 bases left between them. Germline CDR1 LGHNA, CDR2 YNLKQL (reference sequence). Concerning this clone itself: The antigen is not known. Mouse germline and gene names are used. The read ends 1 residue shy of where the CDR3 ends; the end is completed using the germline J gene.

Sequencing used immunoSEQ multiplex PCR; TCRdb keeps in-frame clones, though not all of them. This table holds roughly 4,000 clones, approximately 60% found once. Noted time point: mouse harvest day 7 after allogeneic transplant. Tail vein injection delivered 10^7 T-cell-depleted bone marrow cells and 10^6 splenic CD5+ T cells. B6 (H2b) cells into BALB/c (H2d) mice; tissues taken at day 7 or 14. The V call is TRBV5, the J call TRBJ2-7; a possible D gene is TRBD2 (6 bases). The TCR was taken from a female BALB/c mouse given C57BL/6 T cells with graft-versus-host disease after an allogeneic hematopoietic cell transplant. Sequencing input: spleen. CDR3 sequence: CASSQASGGYEQYF. CDR3 DNA, as far as it was read: TGTGCCAGCAGCCAAGCTTCGGGGGGCTATGAACAGTAC.